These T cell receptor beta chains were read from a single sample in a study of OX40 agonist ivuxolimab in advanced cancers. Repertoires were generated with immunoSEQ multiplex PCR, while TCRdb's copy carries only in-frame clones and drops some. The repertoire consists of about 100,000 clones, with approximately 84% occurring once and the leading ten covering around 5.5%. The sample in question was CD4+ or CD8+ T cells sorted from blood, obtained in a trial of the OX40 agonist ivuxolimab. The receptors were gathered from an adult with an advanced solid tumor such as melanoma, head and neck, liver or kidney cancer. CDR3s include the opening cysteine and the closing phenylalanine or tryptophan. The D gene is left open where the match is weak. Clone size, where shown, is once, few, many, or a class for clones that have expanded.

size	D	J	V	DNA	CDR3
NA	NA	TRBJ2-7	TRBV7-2	TGTGCCAGCAGCTTAGTTCGAGGATCCTACGAGCAGTACTTC	CASSLVRGSYEQYF
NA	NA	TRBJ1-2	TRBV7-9	TGTGCCAGCAGCTTAGCGTTGCCCGTAAGCGGCTATGGCTACACCTTC	CASSLALPVSGYGYTF
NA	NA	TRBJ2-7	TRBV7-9	TGTGCCAGCAGCCCCGGGACATTTTTCTCCTACGAGCAGTACTTC	CASSPGTFFSYEQYF
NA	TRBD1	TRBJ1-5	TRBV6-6	TGTGCCAGCAGTACCGGGACAGGGGATAATCAGCCCCAGCATTTT	CASSTGTGDNQPQHF
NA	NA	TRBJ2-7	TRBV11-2	TGTGCCAGCAGCTTAGCGTCAGGGAGCACCTACGAGCAGTACTTC	CASSLASGSTYEQYF
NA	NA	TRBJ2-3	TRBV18	TGTGCCAGCTCACCAAGTACGGCAGATACGCAGTATTTT	CASSPSTADTQYF
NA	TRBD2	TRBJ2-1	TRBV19	TGTGCCAGTAGTATAGATAGCGGGAGCTACAATGAGCAGTTCTTC	CASSIDSGSYNEQFF
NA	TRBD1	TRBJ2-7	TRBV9	TGTGCCAGCAGCGTACGGGACAGGGGCCGATACGAGCAGTACTTC	CASSVRDRGRYEQYF
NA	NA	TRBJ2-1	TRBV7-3	TGTGCCAGCAGCCCCAGCTCCTCATCCGGGACAGAGCAGTTCTTC	CASSPSSSSGTEQFF
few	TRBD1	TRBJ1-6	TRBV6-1	TGTGCCAGCAGAGGGACAGGGGACAATTCACCCCTCCACTTT	CASRGTGDNSPLHF
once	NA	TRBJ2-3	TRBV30	TGTGCCTGGAGTCCATCTAGCGTGGAGCAGTATTTT	CAWSPSSVEQYF
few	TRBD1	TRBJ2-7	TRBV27	TGTGCCAGCAGTCCGGCCCGGGACAGGGGGTCAGAGCAGTACTTC	CASSPARDRGSEQYF
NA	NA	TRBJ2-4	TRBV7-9	TGTGCCAGCAGCTTAAGCGTGAACAAAAACATTCAGTACTTC	CASSLSVNKNIQYF
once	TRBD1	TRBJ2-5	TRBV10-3	TGTGCCATCATGGGACAGGGGACGCAAGAGACCCAGTACTTC	CAIMGQGTQETQYF
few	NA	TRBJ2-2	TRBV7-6	TGTGCCAGCAGCACCGTCATGGGAGCGGCGAACCTTAACACCGGGGAGCTGTTTTTT	CASSTVMGAANLNTGELFF
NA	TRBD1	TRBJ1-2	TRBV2	TGTGCCAGCAGAGACCCCTTCCAACGGGACAGCTCGGAAGTAAGGGATTTGGGCTACACCTTC	CASRDPFQRDSSEVRDLGYTF
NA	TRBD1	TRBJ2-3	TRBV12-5	TGTGCTAGTGGTATACAGGGGTCGGCAGATACGCAGTATTTT	CASGIQGSADTQYF
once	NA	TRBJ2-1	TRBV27	TGTGCCAGCGGCGACTGGGGTGAGCAGTTCTTC	CASGDWGEQFF
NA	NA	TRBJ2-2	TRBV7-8	TGTGCCAGCAGCTTCTTGCAGAACACCGGGGAGCTGTTTTTT	CASSFLQNTGELFF
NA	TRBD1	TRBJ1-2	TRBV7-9	TGTGCCAGCAGCGTCGGGGACAGGGGTAACTATGGCTACACCTTC	CASSVGDRGNYGYTF
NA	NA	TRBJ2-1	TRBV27	TGTGCCGCGGAAAGCTCCTACAATGAGCAGTTCTTC	CAAESSYNEQFF